This T cell receptor (beta chain) was documented in a study of response to subunit inactivated influenza vaccine. Overall study findings and caveats: Each seasonal influenza vaccination, the authors suggested, recruits few new T cells.

TCRdb reanalysed the RT-PCR reads using MiXCR and keeps one entry per CDR3 protein. The sample has hundreds of thousands of distinct CDR3 sequences; approximately 10% are singletons. Notes on this clonotype: The antigen is not known.

The CDR3 is made up of 14 amino acids. V was pared by 6 bases and J by 5 bases, with 6 bases of the junction left unmatched. Germline CDR1 ENHRY, CDR2 SYGVKD. The receptor was derived from a man aged 50 to 60 who received an inactivated influenza vaccine. V and J are TRBV10-3 and TRBJ2-5; TRBD2 agrees at 10 bases. Sequencing was performed on PBMCs from blood, taken on the day of vaccination. CDR3 protein: CAISPAGGPETQYF. For the CDR3, the DNA is TGTGCCATCAGCCCAGCGGGGGGGCCTGAGACCCAGTACTTC.